The 25 T cell receptor beta chains listed next were all sequenced from one sample in a study of glioma-infiltrating T cells. Amplification of TCR alpha and beta CDR3 regions from RNA used iRepertoire nested multiplex PCR. TCRdb processed the multiplex PCR reads anew with MiXCR; each CDR3 protein has one entry. The sample lists more than 110,000 distinct CDR3 sequences; about two fifths were seen once. Material: glioma tissue, nonneoplastic brain tissue, or PBMCs (not recorded which). Receptors originate from a human donor with low-grade glioma or glioblastoma, undergoing nonglioma brain surgery, or in good health (not recorded which).

This clonotype was recorded a few times. The chain carries TRBV6-1 and TRBJ1-1; TRBD1 matches at 10 bases. CDR3 size: 13 residues. Unmatched junction bases numbered 7, after V lost 11 bases and J lost 4 bases. The germline CDR1 and CDR2 sequences are MNHNS and SASEGT. The CDR3: CAGRDRGSTEAFF. CDR3 DNA sequence: TGTGCCGGTAGGGACAGGGGAAGCACTGAAGCTTTCTTT.

The gene calls are TRBV27 and TRBJ1-1; 8 bases fit TRBD1. This CDR3 has 14 residues. J lost 4 bases, V lost 5 bases, and 6 bases had no gene match. CDR1 is MNHEY and CDR2 is SMNVEV in the germline V gene (reference sequence). CDR3 sequence: CASSGRGHGTEAFF. The CDR3 region has the DNA TGTGCCAGCAGTGGCAGGGGGCATGGCACTGAAGCTTTCTTT.

The sample holds one count of this clonotype. The J gene is TRBJ1-4, the V gene TRBV2; D remains ambiguous. Deletions cut 6 bases from V and 5 bases from J, with 7 bases between. This CDR3 region has 12 residues. Germline assignment: CDR1 SNHLY and CDR2 FYNNEI. The CDR3 loop reads CASRGDNEKLFF. For the CDR3, the DNA is TGTGCCAGCAGGGGCGACAATGAAAAACTGTTTTTT.

In regard to this clonotype: At one end the junction does not follow the germline gene, possibly because of a read error. J is TRBJ2-1 and V is TRBV20-1; TRBD2 is a possible D gene (6 bases). The CDR3 sequence is 13 residues long. CDR1 is DFQATT and CDR2 is SNEGSKA in the germline V gene (reference sequence). The CDR3 nucleotides are TGCAGTGTTAAGGAGGGACGGTATAATGAGCAGTCCTTC. Translating it yields CSVKEGRYNEQSF.

The V and J genes are TRBV20-1 and TRBJ2-7; the D gene is possibly TRBD1 (6 bases). The length of the CDR3 is 13 residues. Trimming removed 3 bases at V and 0 bases at J, with 9 bases between. CDR1 is DFQATT and CDR2 is SNEGSKA in the germline V gene (reference sequence). DNA for the CDR3: TGCAGTGCTAGGGGGACATTCTCCTACGAGCAGTACTTC. Amino acid sequence: CSARGTFSYEQYF.

This clonotype has just a few counts. The chain links TRBV11-2 to TRBJ2-5, with D possibly being TRBD1 (6 bases). The CDR3 is made up of 14 amino acids. Germline V lookup: CDR1 SGHAT, CDR2 FQNNGV. The V end was cut by 5 bases, the J end by 2 bases, with 12 bases between. The CDR3 sequence is CASSRDIGQETQYF. In nucleotides, the CDR3 is TGTGCCAGCAGCCGGGACATTGGACAAGAGACCCAGTACTTC.

About this clonotype: One end of the junction does not line up with germline, which may come from a read error. The genes are TRBV11-2 and TRBJ2-7; a possible D gene is TRBD2 (5 bases). CDR3 size: 13 residues. Germline assignment: CDR1 SGHAT and CDR2 FQNNGV. The CDR3 region is CASNLGRGYEQYF. CDR3 nucleotide sequence: TGTGCCAGCAACTTAGGACGGGGCTACGAGCAGTACTTC.

This clonotype came up many times. CDR3 loop: CASSPNRHIQHF. DNA of the CDR3: TGTGCCAGCAGTCCAAATAGACATATCCAGCATTTT. The chain couples TRBV28 to TRBJ1-5; the D is unclear. Trimming took 5 bases from V and 12 from J, leaving 14 bases between them. The V gene's germline CDR1 is MDHEN and CDR2 SYDVKM. This CDR3 is built from 12 residues.

There are a few counts of this clonotype. V and J are TRBV7-2 and TRBJ2-2; D gene uncertain. This CDR3 spans 16 amino acids. Germline-derived CDR1 and CDR2 are SGHTA and FQGNSA. V lost 1 base and J 6 bases, leaving 15 bases between the germline ends. CDR3 region: CASSLVRWLNSGELFF. The CDR3 nucleotides are TGTGCCAGCAGCTTAGTCAGATGGCTCAACTCCGGGGAGCTGTTTTTT.

There are a few counts of this clonotype. J is TRBJ1-1 and V is TRBV20-1; D is undetermined. Trimming pared 3 bases from V and 1 base from J, leaving 12 bases between. CDR1 and CDR2 (germline): DFQATT, SNEGSKA (reference sequence). The CDR3 totals 14 residues. The CDR3 DNA follows: TGCAGTGCTAGCCCCGGACTGTGGAACACTGAAGCTTTCTTT. Residues: CSASPGLWNTEAFF.

The chain recombines TRBV7-6 with TRBJ2-3; no firm D call. V lost 1 base, J lost 1 base, and 6 bases lay in between. The CDR3 covers 14 residues. CDR1 is SGHVS, CDR2 FNYEAQ, per germline. The CDR3 loop is CASSLGYRTDTQYF. Written as DNA, the CDR3 is TGTGCCAGCAGCTTAGGATACCGCACAGATACGCAGTATTTT.

The rearrangement joins TRBV6-6 to TRBJ2-7; 11 nucleotides line up with TRBD2. The CDR3 is 14 residues long. The germline V gene encodes CDR1 MNHNY and CDR2 SVGAGI (reference sequence). V dropped 5 bases and J dropped 5; count of bases not matched to a gene: 5. Here the CDR3 DNA reads TGTGCCAGCAGTCAGGCGACTAGCGGGAACGAGCAGTACTTC. Translated, it gives CASSQATSGNEQYF.

On this clonotype itself: One end of the junction fails to match germline, which may point to a read error. This chain links TRBV27 with TRBJ1-5; D unclear. The CDR3 spans 14 residues. Germline V gene lookup returns CDR1 MNHEY and CDR2 SMNVEV (reference sequence). The CDR3 DNA follows: TGTGCCAGCAGAGGCAGTCATAGCAGTCAGCCCCAGCATTTT. Amino acid sequence: CASRGSHSSQPQHF.

This clonotype was found once. The V and J genes are TRBV20-1 and TRBJ1-2; 9 positions match TRBD1. The CDR3 consists of 19 residues. The junction had 16 bases not matched to a gene; V was cut back by 2 bases and J by 0 bases. Germline V gene sequence: CDR1 DFQATT, CDR2 SNEGSKA (reference sequence). This CDR3 reads CSARSTGGSVDVPNYGYTF. DNA for the CDR3: TGCAGTGCTAGAAGCACAGGGGGCTCAGTGGACGTACCTAACTATGGCTACACCTTC.

The gene calls are TRBV7-9 and TRBJ1-5; D possibly corresponds to TRBD1 (6 bases). This CDR3 contains 14 residues. Germline V gene lookup returns CDR1 SEHNR and CDR2 FQNEAQ (reference sequence). Trimming removed 1 base from V and 6 bases from J, with 10 bases in between. The CDR3 reads CASSLGTDGQPQHF. CDR3 DNA: TGTGCCAGCAGCTTAGGGACAGACGGTCAGCCCCAGCATTTT.

The chain employs TRBV6-2 or TRBV6-3 and TRBJ2-5; D not resolved. Germline V gives CDR1 MNHEY, CDR2 SVGEGT. This CDR3 is 11 amino acids long. V shed 2 bases and J shed 9 bases, with 7 bases lying between them. The CDR3 here is CASSYLGAQYF. CDR3 DNA: TGTGCCAGCAGTTACCTTGGGGCCCAGTACTTC.

This clonotype was seen repeatedly, ten times or more. The genes are TRBV6-2 or TRBV6-3 and TRBJ2-5; D ambiguous. V lost 7 bases and J lost 2, with 11 bases in between. The CDR3 consists of 13 residues. Germline loops: CDR1 MNHEY, CDR2 SVGEGT. CDR3 coding DNA: TGTGCCAGCAAGTCGGTGAATCAAGAGACCCAGTACTTC. As protein: CASKSVNQETQYF.

The chain is built from TRBV5-1 and TRBJ1-1, with TRBD1 matching over 7 bases. This CDR3 has 15 residues. Germline values: CDR1 SGHRS, CDR2 YFSETQ. V shed 0 bases, J shed 3 bases, and the junction held 5 bases outside the gene matches. CDR3 region: CASSLGLTGYTEAFF. The CDR3 coding sequence is TGCGCCAGCAGCTTGGGACTGACAGGGTACACTGAAGCTTTCTTT.

This clonotype occurred a few times. The rearrangement uses TRBV10-3 and TRBJ1-2; D perhaps matches TRBD1 (6 bases). CDR1 is ENHRY and CDR2 is SYGVKD in the germline V gene. V was pared by 5 bases and J by 4 bases, with 17 bases between. The CDR3 contains 15 residues. CDR3 bases: TGTGCCATCAGTTCAAACAGGGATTTGGGCTATGGCTACACCTTC. This sequence encodes CAISSNRDLGYGYTF.

This clonotype was seen a handful of times. The rearrangement links TRBV20-1 to TRBJ2-5; TRBD1 aligns across 8 bases. V was pared by 0 bases and J by 2 bases, with 2 bases of the junction left unmatched. The CDR3 runs 14 residues. In germline, CDR1 is DFQATT, CDR2 SNEGSKA (reference sequence). The CDR3 reads CSARDYRGQETQYF. The CDR3 DNA follows: TGCAGTGCTAGAGATTACAGGGGGCAAGAGACCCAGTACTTC.

V is TRBV4-1 and J is TRBJ2-1; 10 bases are shared with TRBD2. Germline CDR1 and CDR2: MGHRA and YSYEKL. After removal of 2 bases from V and 6 bases from J, the junction contained 7 bases not matched to a gene. This CDR3 region has 16 residues. As DNA, the CDR3 is TGCGCCAGCAGCCAAAATAGCGGGGGGTCTAGCAATGAGCAGTTCTTC. Its protein is CASSQNSGGSSNEQFF.

In its sample, this clonotype was seen once. The rearrangement links TRBV4-1 to TRBJ1-5; D remains ambiguous. CDR1 is MGHRA, CDR2 YSYEKL, per germline. The CDR3 has 14 residues. V was clipped by 0 bases and J by 5 bases, with 8 bases between them. CDR3 nucleotide sequence: TGCGCCAGCAGCCAAGATCGGGCAGATCAGCCCCAGCATTTT. It specifies CASSQDRADQPQHF.

This clonotype was found a few times. This chain connects TRBV6-1 to TRBJ2-7; D unclear. Germline assignment: CDR1 MNHNS and CDR2 SASEGT. The CDR3 length is 15 residues. V lost 3 bases, J lost 2 bases, and 14 bases lay in between. The CDR3 protein is CASSDPGYQPYEQYF. The CDR3 DNA is TGTGCCAGCAGTGACCCGGGTTACCAACCCTACGAGCAGTACTTC.

This clonotype has a handful of counts. The chain carries TRBV20-1 and TRBJ1-3; D is uncertain. Germline V lookup: CDR1 DFQATT, CDR2 SNEGSKA (reference sequence). CDR3 size: 16 residues. V dropped 2 bases and J dropped 0 bases, with 14 bases sitting between them. CDR3 region: CSARTSSVHSGNTIYF. For the CDR3, the DNA is TGCAGTGCTAGAACTTCTTCAGTTCACTCTGGAAACACCATATATTTT.

The sample holds a few counts of this clonotype. The chain recombines TRBV28 with TRBJ1-2; D perhaps matches TRBD1 (5 bases). CDR3 size: 16 residues. With 6 bases removed from V and 1 base from J, the gap between germline ends came to 18 bases. Germline lookup yields CDR1 MDHEN and CDR2 SYDVKM. This chain's CDR3 is CASRRQIGGYNYGYTF. Written as DNA, the CDR3 is TGTGCCAGCAGACGCCAAATCGGGGGGTATAACTATGGCTACACCTTC.